Listed here is a single TCR beta chain. No antigen is known for it. Trimming pared 1 base from V and 7 bases from J, leaving 7 bases between. Germline V gene lookup returns CDR1 LNHDA and CDR2 SQIVND (reference sequence). CDR3 length equals 12 residues. The data belong to a study of T cell responses to AZD1222 COVID-19 vaccine. Notes on the study in general: The breadth and depth of Spike-specific TCRs increased once two AZD1222 doses had been given. Just six AZD1222 recipients were seropositive at baseline.

Data came from immunoSEQ multiplex PCR; TCRdb stores just in-frame clones and leaves some out. The sample gives about 120,000 clones, 85% to 90% of which show up once; around 3.5% is in the top ten. The material sequenced was peripheral blood, taken on day 0 of AZD1222 vaccination. The J gene is TRBJ1-2, the V gene TRBV19; D remains ambiguous. The sequence came from an adult in good health. This CDR3 reads CASSIGVSGYTF. The CDR3 DNA sequence: TGTGCCAGTAGTATAGGTGTCTCTGGCTACACCTTC.